Presented here are 8 T cell receptor beta chains from one specimen sequenced in a study of tumor and adjacent non-tumor tissue in lung cancer. No cell sorting was done before RNA was extracted from the tissue. The normal lung tissue was taken more than 3 cm from the tumor edge. A modified ARM-PCR protocol with three rounds of nested PCR amplified TCRbeta. From the multiplex PCR reads, TCRdb called clonotypes with MiXCR, one entry per CDR3 protein. The data contain tens of thousands of distinct CDR3 sequences, around three quarters of them singletons. Sequenced material: distant non-tumor lung tissue. The source is a woman aged 60 to 75 with non-small cell lung cancer.

This clonotype came up many times. V usage is TRBV7-9 and J usage is TRBJ1-2, with D possibly matching TRBD1 (5 bases). Germline assignment: CDR1 SEHNR and CDR2 FQNEAQ (reference sequence). With 2 bases removed from V and 3 bases from J, the gap between germline ends came to 16 bases. The CDR3 spans 16 residues. The CDR3 bases are TGTGCCAGCAGCTTATTAAGAGGGGCGCGGGACTATGGCTACACCTTC. Its translation is CASSLLRGARDYGYTF.

This CDR3 is CARSSVLGFHKQYF. CDR3 bases: TGTGCCAGAAGCAGCGTACTGGGGTTCCACAAGCAGTACTTC. The rearrangement joins TRBV5-6 to TRBJ2-7; D gene ambiguous. The CDR3 extends over 14 amino acids. The V end lost 8 bases, the J end lost 8 bases, and 23 bases lay between the germline ends. Germline V gene lookup returns CDR1 SGHDT and CDR2 YYEEEE.

In its sample, this clonotype was seen a few times. A much larger clone sits a single nucleotide away, making a read error possible. V usage is TRBV11-2 and J usage is TRBJ2-3; 9 bases align to TRBD2. The germline CDR1 and CDR2 sequences are SGHAT and FQNNGV. CDR3 size: 15 residues. As DNA, the CDR3 is TGTGCCAACAGCTTAGATCTCGGCGGGGGGGGTACGCAGTATTTT. Translating it yields CANSLDLGGGGTQYF.

Turning to this clonotype: The missing conserved phenylalanine or tryptophan at the end of this CDR3 makes a read error likely. The V gene is TRBV6-5, the J gene TRBJ1-2; weak D call: TRBD1 (6 bases). Germline-derived CDR1 and CDR2 are MNHEY and SVGAGI. This CDR3 region has 16 residues. The CDR3 DNA reads as TGTGCTAGCACCCCGCGACCGACAGGAGCTAACTATGGCTACACCTAC. Protein sequence: CASTPRPTGANYGYTY.

The DNA of the CDR3 is TGTGCCAGCAGTTTTGGGGAAGGAGGCTGTGAACTGTTTTTT. Amino acid sequence: CASSFGEGGCELFF. The chain combines TRBV6-5 with TRBJ2-2; the D gene is possibly TRBD2 (5 bases). V gave up 4 bases and J gave up 14 bases, with 20 bases separating them. Germline values: CDR1 MNHEY, CDR2 SVGAGI. The CDR3 sequence is 14 residues long.

With respect to this clonotype: At one of its ends the junction is not consistent with the germline gene, which may arise from a read error. The V gene is TRBV10-3, the J gene TRBJ1-4, with D possibly matching TRBD1 (6 bases). The CDR3 loop spans 13 amino acids. Germline V gene sequence: CDR1 ENHRY, CDR2 SYGVKD. The CDR3 DNA reads as TGTGCCATCAACAAGCCAGGGGAGGAAAAGCTGTTTTTT. Protein product: CAINKPGEEKLFF.

As for this clonotype: The conserved final phenylalanine or tryptophan is absent from the CDR3, which likely points to a read error. The rearrangement links TRBV4-3 to TRBJ2-1; D may be TRBD2 (5 bases). Germline-derived CDR1 and CDR2 are LGHNA and YSLEER. The CDR3 sequence is 16 residues long. CDR3 protein: CASSQDRTRTSSEQFL. For the CDR3, the DNA is TGCGCCAGCAGTCAAGATAGGACTCGGACTTCTAGTGAGCAGTTCCTC.

The chain has TRBV29-1 and TRBJ1-5, with TRBD1 as a possible D gene (5 bases). The CDR3 spans 14 residues. The germline gives CDR1 SQVTM, CDR2 ANQGSEA. Here the CDR3 reads CGAGDGRSRQPQHF. CDR3 nucleotides: TGCGGCGCCGGGGACGGTAGGAGCAGGCAGCCCCAGCATTTT.